This T cell receptor (beta chain) came from a study of cytomegalovirus exposure and HLA in healthy donors. Germline V CDR1 and CDR2: SGHVS, FNYEAQ. The CDR3 is 13 residues long. V shed 6 bases and J shed 1 base, with 9 bases lying between them. This clone was observed at least ten times. The study ran its PCR with 60 Vbeta and 13 Jbeta primers. Generated by immunoSEQ multiplex PCR, the TCRdb table keeps only in-frame clones and is missing some. The sample yields under 200,000 clones, around 72% seen once. This receptor was identified in a woman aged 40 to 50 in good health and CMV-seropositive. Material: PBMCs. V usage is TRBV7-6 and J usage is TRBJ1-1; D remains ambiguous. This chain's CDR3 is CASRKQPNTEAFF. The CDR3, as DNA: TGTGCCAGCAGGAAACAACCGAACACTGAAGCTTTCTTT.